This record covers a single T cell receptor (beta chain). Antigen specificity is unknown. Amplification used 60 Vbeta primers and 13 Jbeta primers. The method was immunoSEQ multiplex PCR; TCRdb's version includes in-frame clones alone and lacks a portion of them. Of under 200,000 clones listed, around 80% are singletons. The sample originates from a study of cytomegalovirus exposure and HLA in healthy donors. CDR3 length equals 11 residues. Germline V gives CDR1 DFQATT, CDR2 SNEGSKA (reference sequence). The germline V and J ends were trimmed by 5 bases and 5 bases, with 9 bases remaining between them. Whole-study findings and limits: A missense variant in DCLRE1C was later tied to TCR beta V- and J-gene trimming. Confirmation was obtained in vitro that a few CMV-associated chains are specific for CMV antigens. Analyses of presence/absence relied on an assumption of roughly uniform sequencing depth across donors. In all likelihood, a cluster of highly shared sequence variants was a sequencing artifact.

The TCR originated in a girl aged 5 to 17 in good health and CMV-seropositive. The chain is built from TRBV20-1 and TRBJ1-2; D possibly corresponds to TRBD1 (6 bases). The sample taken for sequencing was PBMCs. The CDR3 coding sequence is TGCAGTGCTGGGGACACATATGGCTACACCTTC. Translated: CSAGDTYGYTF.